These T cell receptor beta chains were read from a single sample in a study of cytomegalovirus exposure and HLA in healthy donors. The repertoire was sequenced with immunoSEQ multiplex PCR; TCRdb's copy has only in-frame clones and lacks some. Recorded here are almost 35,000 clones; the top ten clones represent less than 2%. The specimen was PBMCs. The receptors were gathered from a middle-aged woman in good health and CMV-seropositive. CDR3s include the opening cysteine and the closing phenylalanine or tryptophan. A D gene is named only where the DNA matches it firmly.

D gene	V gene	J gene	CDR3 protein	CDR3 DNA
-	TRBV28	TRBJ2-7	CASREGQSKAEQYF	TGTGCCAGCAGGGAGGGGCAGTCAAAGGCCGAGCAGTACTTC
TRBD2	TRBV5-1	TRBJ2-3	CASSSSGGGDTQYF	TGCGCCAGCAGCTCTAGCGGGGGTGGGGATACGCAGTATTTT
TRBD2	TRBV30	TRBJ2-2	CAWKTGGNTGELFF	TGTGCCTGGAAGACGGGAGGGAACACCGGGGAGCTGTTTTTT
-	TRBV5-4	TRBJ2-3	CASSRGVTDTQYF	TGTGCCAGCAGTCGCGGGGTCACAGATACGCAGTATTTT
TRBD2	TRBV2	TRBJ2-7	CASWARTSGSYEQYF	TGTGCCAGTTGGGCCCGGACTAGCGGGAGCTACGAGCAGTACTTC
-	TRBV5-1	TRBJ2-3	CASSPGVVVTDTQYF	TGCGCCAGCTCCCCGGGGGTCGTAGTTACAGATACGCAGTATTTT
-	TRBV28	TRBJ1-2	CASSSSGAGAGSAYGYTF	TGTGCCAGCAGTTCGTCAGGGGCAGGGGCCGGGTCAGCCTATGGCTACACCTTC
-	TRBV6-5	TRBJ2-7	CATQPNLLHSYEQYF	TGTGCCACCCAACCTAATCTTCTCCACTCCTACGAGCAGTACTTC
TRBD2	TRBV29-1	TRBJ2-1	CSVRSGTSSDNEQFF	TGCAGCGTACGATCCGGGACTAGTTCCGACAATGAGCAGTTCTTC
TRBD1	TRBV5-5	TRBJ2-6	CASSWDRVWTGANVLTF	TGTGCCAGCAGCTGGGACAGGGTGTGGACTGGGGCCAACGTCCTGACTTTC
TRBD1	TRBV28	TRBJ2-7	CASSLGTGADEQYF	TGTGCCAGCAGTTTGGGGACAGGGGCAGACGAGCAGTACTTC
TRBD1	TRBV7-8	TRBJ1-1	CASSRLDRGTEAFF	TGTGCCAGCAGCCGACTTGACAGGGGCACTGAAGCTTTCTTT
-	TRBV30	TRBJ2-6	CASSPSGANVLTF	TGTGCCTCCTCTCCCTCTGGGGCCAACGTCCTGACTTTC
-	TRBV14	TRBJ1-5	CASSQVGRGGAQPQHF	TGTGCCAGCAGCCAAGTCGGAAGGGGTGGTGCTCAGCCCCAGCATTTT
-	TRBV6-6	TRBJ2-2	CASRAGTANTGELFF	TGTGCCAGCAGGGCGGGGACGGCGAACACCGGGGAGCTGTTTTTT
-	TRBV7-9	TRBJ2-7	CASSSTPTGGEQYF	TGTGCCAGCAGCTCGACCCCAACCGGGGGCGAGCAGTACTTC
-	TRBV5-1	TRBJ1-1	CASSPQGGVTEAFF	TGCGCCAGCAGCCCACAGGGAGGGGTCACTGAAGCTTTCTTT
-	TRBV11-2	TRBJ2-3	CASSLAPGTDTQYF	TGTGCCAGCAGCTTAGCCCCGGGCACAGATACGCAGTATTTT
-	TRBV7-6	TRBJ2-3	CASSAVSPQADTQYF	TGTGCCAGCAGCGCCGTGTCCCCCCAGGCAGATACGCAGTATTTT
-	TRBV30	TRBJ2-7	CAWSVGASYEQYF	TGTGCCTGGAGTGTAGGGGCATCCTACGAGCAGTACTTC
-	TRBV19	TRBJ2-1	CASSIRHNEQFF	TGTGCCAGTAGTATCCGTCACAATGAGCAGTTCTTC
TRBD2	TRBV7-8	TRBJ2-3	CASSQGLAGSGIDTQYF	TGTGCCAGCAGCCAAGGACTAGCGGGATCTGGTATAGATACGCAGTATTTT
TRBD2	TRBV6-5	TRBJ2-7	CASTRLAGGPGEQYF	TGTGCCAGCACCCGACTAGCGGGAGGCCCCGGCGAGCAGTACTTC
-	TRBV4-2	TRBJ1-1	CASSHERREEAFF	TGTGCCAGCAGCCATGAGAGACGGGAAGAAGCTTTCTTT
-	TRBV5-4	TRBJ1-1	CASSSGGRDEAFF	TGTGCCAGCAGCTCCGGTGGCAGGGATGAAGCTTTCTTT
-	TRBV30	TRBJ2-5	CAWSLLRETQYF	TGTGCCTGGAGTCTATTGCGAGAGACCCAGTACTTC
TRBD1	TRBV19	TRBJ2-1	CASSTGQGSEQFF	TGTGCCAGTAGCACGGGACAGGGCAGTGAGCAGTTCTTC
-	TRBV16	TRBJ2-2	CASSLGHTGELFF	TGTGCCAGCAGCCTTGGACATACCGGGGAGCTGTTTTTT
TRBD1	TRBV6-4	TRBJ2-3	CASSDGTGGDTQYF	TGTGCCAGCAGTGACGGGACAGGGGGAGATACGCAGTATTTT
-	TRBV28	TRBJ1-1	CASSDRNRHSVDTEAFF	TGTGCCAGCAGTGACCGCAATCGACACTCTGTCGACACTGAAGCTTTCTTT
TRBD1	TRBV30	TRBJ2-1	CAWRRTGGDEQFF	TGTGCCTGGAGGAGGACAGGGGGTGATGAGCAGTTCTTC
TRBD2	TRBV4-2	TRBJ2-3	CASSQDWGLDPPPPQYF	TGTGCCAGCAGCCAAGATTGGGGACTAGACCCCCCGCCCCCGCAGTATTTT
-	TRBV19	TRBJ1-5	CASAYLDQPQHF	TGTGCCAGCGCCTACCTGGATCAGCCCCAGCATTTT
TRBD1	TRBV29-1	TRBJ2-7	CSVADRDYEQYF	TGCAGCGTCGCGGACAGGGACTACGAGCAGTACTTC
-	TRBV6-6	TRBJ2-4	CASSYDGLHYF	TGTGCCAGCAGTTACGACGGACTCCATTACTTC
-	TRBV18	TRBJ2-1	CASSPPPQGRNEQFF	TGTGCCAGCTCACCACCGCCTCAGGGGAGAAATGAGCAGTTCTTC
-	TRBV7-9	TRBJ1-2	CASSPGYDGYTF	TGTGCCAGCAGCCCGGGATACGATGGCTACACCTTC
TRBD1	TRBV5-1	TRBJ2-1	CASKMGQGFYNEQFF	TGCGCCAGCAAGATGGGACAGGGGTTTTACAATGAGCAGTTCTTC
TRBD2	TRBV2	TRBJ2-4	CATSGLAGPENIQYF	TGTGCCACCTCAGGCTTAGCGGGACCCGAAAACATTCAGTACTTC
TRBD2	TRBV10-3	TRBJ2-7	CATTGSSGSYEQYF	TGTGCCACCACTGGGTCTAGCGGCTCCTACGAGCAGTACTTC
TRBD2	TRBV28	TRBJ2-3	CASSTSGVSDTQYF	TGTGCCAGCAGTACTAGCGGGGTCTCAGATACGCAGTATTTT
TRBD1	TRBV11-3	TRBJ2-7	CASSLRQGYEQYF	TGTGCCAGCAGCTTAAGACAGGGCTACGAGCAGTACTTC
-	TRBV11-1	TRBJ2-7	CASSLARGSSYEQYF	TGTGCCAGCAGCTTAGCCAGGGGAAGCTCCTACGAGCAGTACTTC
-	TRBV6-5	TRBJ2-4	CASSSGSLAKNIQYF	TGTGCCAGCAGCTCAGGGTCGCTAGCCAAAAACATTCAGTACTTC
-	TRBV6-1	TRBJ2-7	CASRVSYEQYF	TGTGCCAGCCGCGTCTCCTACGAGCAGTACTTC
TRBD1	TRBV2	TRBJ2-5	CASSETGGQETQYF	TGTGCCAGCAGTGAGACAGGGGGGCAGGAGACCCAGTACTTC
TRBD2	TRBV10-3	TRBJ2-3	CAISVGGRATDTQYF	TGTGCCATCAGTGTCGGCGGGAGAGCCACAGATACGCAGTATTTT
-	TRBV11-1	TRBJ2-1	CASSLGGSQLYNEQFF	TGTGCCAGCAGCTTAGGAGGGTCCCAACTATACAATGAGCAGTTCTTC
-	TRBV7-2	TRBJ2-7	CASSLATGTPNYEQYF	TGTGCCAGCAGCTTAGCAACCGGGACACCTAACTACGAGCAGTACTTC
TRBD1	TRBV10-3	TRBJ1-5	CAISESIPTGKLIVRPQHF	TGTGCCATCAGTGAGTCGATCCCGACAGGGAAGCTCATCGTTCGGCCCCAGCATTTT
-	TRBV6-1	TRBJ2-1	CAIPYPGGLGQFF	TGTGCCATACCCTACCCAGGGGGGTTGGGGCAGTTCTTC